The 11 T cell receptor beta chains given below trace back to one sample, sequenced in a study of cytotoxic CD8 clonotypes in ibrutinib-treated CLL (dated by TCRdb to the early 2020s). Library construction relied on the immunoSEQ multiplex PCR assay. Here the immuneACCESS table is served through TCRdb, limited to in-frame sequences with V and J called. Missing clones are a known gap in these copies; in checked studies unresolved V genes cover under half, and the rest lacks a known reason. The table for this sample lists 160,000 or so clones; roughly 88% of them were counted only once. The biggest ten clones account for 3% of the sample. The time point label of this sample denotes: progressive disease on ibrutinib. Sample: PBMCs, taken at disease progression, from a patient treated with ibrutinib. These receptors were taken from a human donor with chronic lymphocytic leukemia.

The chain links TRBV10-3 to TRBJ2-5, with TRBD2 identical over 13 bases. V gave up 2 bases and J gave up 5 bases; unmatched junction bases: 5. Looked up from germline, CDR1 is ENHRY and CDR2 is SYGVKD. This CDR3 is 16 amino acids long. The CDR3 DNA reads TGTGCCATCAGTGAGCAGACTAGCGGGAGGTTGGAGACCCAGTACTTC. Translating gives CAISEQTSGRLETQYF.

CDR3 nucleotides: TGTGCCAGCAGTTATCGGTCTAGCGGGAGGGAAGAGACCCAGTACTTC. Amino acids: CASSYRSSGREETQYF. The chain carries TRBV6-5 and TRBJ2-5, with 12 nucleotides matching TRBD2. Trimming took 3 bases from V and 3 from J; bases not matched to a gene: 5. This CDR3 is 16 amino acids long. CDR1 is MNHEY and CDR2 is SVGAGI in the germline V gene.

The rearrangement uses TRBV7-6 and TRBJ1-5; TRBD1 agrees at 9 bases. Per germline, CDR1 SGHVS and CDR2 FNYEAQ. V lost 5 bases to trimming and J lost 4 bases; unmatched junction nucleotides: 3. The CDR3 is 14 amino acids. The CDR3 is CASSPDRGNQPQHF. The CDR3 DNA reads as TGTGCCAGCAGCCCTGACAGGGGGAATCAGCCCCAGCATTTT. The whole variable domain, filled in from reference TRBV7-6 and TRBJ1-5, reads GAGVSQSPRYKVTKRGQDVALRCDPISGHVSLYWYRQALGQGPEFLTYFNYEAQQDKSGLPNDRFSAERPEGSISTLTIQRTEQRDSAMYRCASSPDRGNQPQHFGDGTRLSIL.

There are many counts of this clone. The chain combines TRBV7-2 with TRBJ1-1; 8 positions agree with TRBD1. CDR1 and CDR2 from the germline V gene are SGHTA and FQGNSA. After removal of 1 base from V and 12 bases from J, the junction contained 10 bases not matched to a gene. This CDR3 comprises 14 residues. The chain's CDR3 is CASSLGWGDRSTFF. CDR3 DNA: TGTGCCAGCAGCTTAGGTTGGGGGGACAGGTCAACTTTCTTT.

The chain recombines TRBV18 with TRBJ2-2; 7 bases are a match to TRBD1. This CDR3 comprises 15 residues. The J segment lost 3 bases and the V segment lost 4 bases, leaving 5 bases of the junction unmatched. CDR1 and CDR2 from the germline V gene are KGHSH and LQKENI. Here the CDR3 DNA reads TGTGCCAGCTCACTTCGACAGGGTTACACCGGGGAGCTGTTTTTT. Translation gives CASSLRQGYTGELFF.

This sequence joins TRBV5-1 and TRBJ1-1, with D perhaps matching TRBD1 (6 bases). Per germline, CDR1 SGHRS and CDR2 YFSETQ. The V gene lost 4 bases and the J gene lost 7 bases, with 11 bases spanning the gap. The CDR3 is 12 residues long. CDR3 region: CASSPADSEAFF. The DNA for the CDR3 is TGCGCCAGCAGCCCTGCGGACAGTGAAGCTTTCTTT.

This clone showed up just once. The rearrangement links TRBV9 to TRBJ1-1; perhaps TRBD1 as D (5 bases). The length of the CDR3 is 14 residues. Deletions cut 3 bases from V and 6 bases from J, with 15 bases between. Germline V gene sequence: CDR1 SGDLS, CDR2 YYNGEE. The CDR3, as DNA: TGTGCCAGCAGCGCAACTCTACGGGGGGCTGAAGCTTTCTTT. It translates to CASSATLRGAEAFF.

CDR3 in amino acids: CASSPGLAGANEQFF. CDR3 in DNA: TGTGCCAGCAGCCCTGGACTAGCGGGAGCCAATGAGCAGTTCTTC. The gene calls are TRBV11-3 and TRBJ2-1; TRBD2 matches at 13 bases. CDR3 length: 15 residues. J was trimmed by 6 bases and V by 5 bases; bases with no gene match: 4. In germline, CDR1 is SGHNT, CDR2 YENEEA.

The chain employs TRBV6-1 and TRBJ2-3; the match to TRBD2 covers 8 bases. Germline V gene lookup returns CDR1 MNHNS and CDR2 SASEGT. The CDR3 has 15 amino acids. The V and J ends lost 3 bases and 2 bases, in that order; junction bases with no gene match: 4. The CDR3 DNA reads TGTGCCAGCAGTGATGGCGGGAGGTTCACAGATACGCAGTATTTT. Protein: CASSDGGRFTDTQYF.

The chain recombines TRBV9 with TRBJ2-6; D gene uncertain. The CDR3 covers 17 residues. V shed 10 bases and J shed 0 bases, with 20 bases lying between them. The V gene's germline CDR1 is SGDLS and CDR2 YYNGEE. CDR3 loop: CAASESPVSSGANVLTF. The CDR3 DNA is TGTGCCGCGAGCGAGAGCCCGGTCAGCTCTGGGGCCAACGTCCTGACTTTC.

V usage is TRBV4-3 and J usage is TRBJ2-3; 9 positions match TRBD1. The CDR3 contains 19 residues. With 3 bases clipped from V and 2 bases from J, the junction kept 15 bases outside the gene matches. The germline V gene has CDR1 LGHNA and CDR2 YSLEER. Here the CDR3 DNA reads TGCGCCAGCAGCCAGTTACGGCCCGGGACAGGGAAATTCACAGATACGCAGTATTTT. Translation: CASSQLRPGTGKFTDTQYF.